These 17 T cell receptor beta chains came from one sample sequenced in a study of cytomegalovirus exposure and HLA in healthy donors. The PCR made use of 60 Vbeta and 13 Jbeta primers. The repertoire was sequenced with immunoSEQ multiplex PCR; TCRdb's copy has only in-frame clones and lacks some. This table has some 85,000 clones, 65% to 85% appearing once. The material sequenced was PBMCs. These receptors were taken from a woman aged 45-59 years in good health and CMV-seronegative.

The chain carries TRBV6-5 and TRBJ1-1; no definite D call. Germline values: CDR1 MNHEY, CDR2 SVGAGI. V was clipped by 7 bases and J by 0 bases, with 9 bases between them. The CDR3 length is 13 residues. CDR3 amino acids: CASTYSLNTEAFF. For the CDR3, the DNA is TGTGCCAGCACTTATTCCTTGAACACTGAAGCTTTCTTT.

The CDR3 nucleotides read TGTGCCTGGAACCCACCCCGCGGGACAGGGGGCTGGGGCGCTGAAGCTTTCTTT. It yields the protein CAWNPPRGTGGWGAEAFF. This chain connects TRBV30 to TRBJ1-1; 12 bases are a match to TRBD1. This CDR3 comprises 18 residues. Germline trimming cut 4 bases from V and 6 bases from J; bases unmatched to any gene: 18. CDR1 and CDR2 (germline): GTSNPN, SVGIG (reference sequence).

The chain recombines TRBV2 with TRBJ1-5, with a weak D call TRBD1 (5 bases). The germline gives CDR1 SNHLY, CDR2 FYNNEI. CDR3 length: 14 amino acids. V lost 6 bases and J 4 bases, leaving 13 bases between the germline ends. The CDR3 sequence is CASRQGSPNQPQHF. As DNA, the CDR3 is TGTGCCAGCAGGCAGGGATCCCCGAATCAGCCCCAGCATTTT. Filled out from reference TRBV2 and TRBJ1-5, the complete variable domain reads EPEVTQTPSHQVTQMGQEVILRCVPISNHLYFYWYRQILGQKVEFLVSFYNNEISEKSEIFDDQFSVERPDGSNFTLKIRSTKLEDSAMYFCASRQGSPNQPQHFGDGTRLSIL.

V is TRBV7-9 and J is TRBJ1-2; a possible D gene is TRBD1 (5 bases). Trimming pared 5 bases from V and 7 bases from J, leaving 20 bases between. Per the germline V gene, CDR1 is SEHNR and CDR2 is FQNEAQ (reference sequence). The CDR3 is 15 amino acids. The CDR3 sequence: CASSPLAGQGSGYTF. CDR3 in DNA: TGTGCCAGCAGCCCCCTGGCCGGGCAGGGCTCTGGCTACACCTTC. Complete variable domain (other parts from reference TRBV7-9 and TRBJ1-2): DTGVSQNPRHKITKRGQNVTFRCDPISEHNRLYWYRQTLGQGPEFLTYFQNEAQLEKSRLLSDRFSAERPKGSFSTLEIQRTEQGDSAMYLCASSPLAGQGSGYTFGSGTRLTVV.

This clone was counted a single time. The chain joins TRBV2 to TRBJ2-2, with D possibly being TRBD1 (5 bases). Germline values: CDR1 SNHLY, CDR2 FYNNEI. The V end was cut by 4 bases, the J end by 3 bases, with 12 bases between. The CDR3 is 15 residues long. The CDR3 region has the DNA TGTGCCAGCAGTGTTAGTAGGGGCTACACCGGGGAGCTGTTTTTT. It translates to CASSVSRGYTGELFF.

The rearrangement uses TRBV6-1 and TRBJ1-5; D is unresolved. This CDR3 has 13 amino acids. CDR1 is MNHNS and CDR2 is SASEGT in the germline V gene. Trimming stripped 3 bases from V and 3 bases from J, with 6 bases between. CDR3 region: CASSDGSNQPQHF. The CDR3 nucleotides are TGTGCCAGCAGTGATGGCTCCAATCAGCCCCAGCATTTT.

This rearrangement joins TRBV5-1 to TRBJ2-7; weak D call: TRBD2 (6 bases). The CDR3 extends over 16 amino acids. Germline-derived CDR1 and CDR2 are SGHRS and YFSETQ. V was pared by 4 bases and J by 1 base, with 18 bases between. The DNA of the CDR3 is TGCGCCAGCAGCCCCAGAGCTGGGGGGACTTCCTACGAGCAGTACTTC. Encoded protein: CASSPRAGGTSYEQYF.

V usage is TRBV5-8 and J usage is TRBJ1-5; D is perhaps TRBD1 (5 bases). Germline lookup yields CDR1 SGHTS and CDR2 YDEGEE. There are 17 residues in the CDR3. Trimming shortened V by 1 base and J by 7 bases, and 21 bases separated the two germline ends. DNA for the CDR3: TGTGCCAGCAGCTTGTTTTTCGGTCGTTCGGGGGACCAGCCCCAGCATTTT. Translation: CASSLFFGRSGDQPQHF.

The V call is TRBV10-3, the J call TRBJ2-1; 12 bases fit TRBD2. Germline V gene lookup returns CDR1 ENHRY and CDR2 SYGVKD. This CDR3 contains 15 residues. The V gene end was trimmed by 3 bases and the J gene end by 6 bases; junction bases not matched to a gene: 3. CDR3 amino acids: CAISDGTSGLNEQFF. The CDR3 nucleotides read TGTGCCATCAGTGACGGGACTAGCGGGCTCAATGAGCAGTTCTTC.

The chain carries TRBV7-9 and TRBJ2-1; D may be TRBD1 (5 bases). The germline gives CDR1 SEHNR, CDR2 FQNEAQ (reference sequence). Trimming took 7 bases from V and 9 from J, leaving 13 bases between them. CDR3 length: 12 amino acids. The CDR3 DNA is TGTGCCAGCAAGGACACCCGGGTTGAGCAGTTCTTC. Amino acid sequence: CASKDTRVEQFF.

The chain joins TRBV7-9 to TRBJ2-2; D might be TRBD2 (5 bases). The CDR3 is 14 residues long. Germline CDR1 SEHNR, CDR2 FQNEAQ (reference sequence). V lost 2 bases, J lost 4 bases, and 8 bases lay in between. The CDR3 loop reads CASSLIGSTGELFF. The CDR3 DNA reads as TGTGCCAGCAGCTTAATAGGGAGCACCGGGGAGCTGTTTTTT.

The chain joins TRBV9 to TRBJ2-3, with a possible D match to TRBD1 (5 bases). Germline lookup yields CDR1 SGDLS and CDR2 YYNGEE. This CDR3 is built from 16 residues. Trimming left V 4 bases short and J 0 bases short, with 15 bases between. The CDR3 region is CASSPITGHSTDTQYF. The CDR3 nucleotides are TGTGCCAGCAGCCCCATAACTGGACACAGCACAGATACGCAGTATTTT.

The count of this clone is one. The J gene is TRBJ2-7, the V gene TRBV28, with TRBD2 identical over 8 bases. This CDR3 is 15 amino acids long. The trim removed 3 bases at V and 7 bases at J, leaving 11 bases unmatched. In germline, CDR1 is MDHEN, CDR2 SYDVKM. CDR3 amino acids: CASSFRAGVQGEQYV. As DNA, the CDR3 is TGTGCCAGCAGTTTTCGAGCGGGGGTCCAGGGGGAGCAGTACGTC.

The chain is built from TRBV2 and TRBJ1-2; no clear D. Trimming removed 7 bases at V and 1 base at J, with 16 bases between. Germline assignment: CDR1 SNHLY and CDR2 FYNNEI. This CDR3 region has 15 residues. The CDR3 spells CASTQHQGLNYGYTF. Here the CDR3 DNA reads TGTGCCAGCACTCAGCACCAAGGACTTAACTATGGCTACACCTTC.

This clone has a single count. The chain has TRBV2 and TRBJ1-4; 7 bases align to TRBD1. The V segment lost 5 bases and the J segment 5 bases; nucleotides outside the gene matches: 20. Per the germline V gene, CDR1 is SNHLY and CDR2 is FYNNEI. The CDR3 is made up of 19 amino acids. The CDR3 here is CASSWDSVQVEDRNEKLFF. For the CDR3, the DNA is TGTGCCAGCAGTTGGGACAGCGTCCAGGTCGAAGACCGAAATGAAAAACTGTTTTTT.

The chain is built from TRBV5-6 and TRBJ1-4, with D possibly TRBD1 on 6 matching bases. CDR3 size: 17 residues. V was pared by 2 bases and J by 2 bases, with 16 bases between. The germline CDR1 and CDR2 sequences are SGHDT and YYEEEE. The CDR3 DNA reads as TGTGCCAGCAGCTTACAGGGCCTGGTTCCGACTAATGAAAAACTGTTTTTT. It translates to CASSLQGLVPTNEKLFF. The complete variable domain, with remaining parts taken from reference TRBV5-6 and TRBJ1-4, reads DAGVTQSPTHLIKTRGQQVTLRCSPKSGHDTVSWYQQALGQGPQFIFQYYEEEERQRGNFPDRFSGHQFPNYSSELNVNALLLGDSALYLCASSLQGLVPTNEKLFFGSGTQLSVL.

The rearrangement links TRBV5-1 to TRBJ1-1; unclear D gene. This CDR3 spans 15 amino acids. Germline CDR1 SGHRS, CDR2 YFSETQ. Trimming removed 0 bases from V and 4 bases from J, with 13 bases in between. CDR3 nucleotides: TGCGCCAGCAGCTTGGACGGGCGGGGTATCACTGAAGCTTTCTTT. This codes for CASSLDGRGITEAFF.